The 27 T cell receptor beta chains below all came from one sample that was sequenced in a study of shared clonotypes between healthy human individuals. The data were produced by immunoSEQ multiplex PCR, yet TCRdb's version contains in-frame clones alone and is incomplete. The sample lists approximately 500,000 clones; around 96% were seen once. The source material was naive CD4+ T cells sorted from blood. Described subset: CD45RA+ positively selected. Every receptor here comes from a woman in her twenties or thirties in good health.

This clone was recorded once. V is TRBV29-1 and J is TRBJ1-2; maybe TRBD1 (6 bases). This CDR3 has 13 residues. The germline V gene encodes CDR1 SQVTM and CDR2 ANQGSEA. V gave up 2 bases and J gave up 4 bases, with 11 bases separating them. Written as DNA, the CDR3 is TGCAGCGTTGAAAGACAGGTCGCCTATGGCTACACCTTC. Amino acids: CSVERQVAYGYTF.

In this sample, this clone turned up a few times. CDR3 sequence: CASSQAMWGYTF. The CDR3 DNA follows: TGTGCCAGCAGTCAGGCGATGTGGGGCTACACCTTC. This chain joins TRBV28 and TRBJ1-2; D unclear. The CDR3 contains 12 residues. Trimming pared 5 bases from V and 8 bases from J, leaving 12 bases between. CDR1 and CDR2 (germline): MDHEN, SYDVKM.

This clone was seen more than once but under ten times. The genes are TRBV2 and TRBJ1-5, with TRBD1 as a possible D gene (5 bases). Germline V gene sequence: CDR1 SNHLY, CDR2 FYNNEI. The V and J ends lost 6 bases and 6 bases respectively, with 12 bases between them. The CDR3 contains 13 residues. CDR3 in amino acids: CASRGEWIQPQHF. The CDR3 DNA sequence: TGTGCCAGCAGGGGGGAATGGATTCAGCCCCAGCATTTT.

The chain has TRBV4-1 and TRBJ2-2; TRBD2 aligns across 14 bases. Looked up from germline, CDR1 is MGHRA and CDR2 is YSYEKL. The CDR3 has 19 residues. V dropped 0 bases and J dropped 2; count of bases not matched to a gene: 5. The CDR3 sequence: CASSQDQTSGRANTGELFF. As DNA, the CDR3 is TGCGCCAGCAGCCAAGATCAGACTAGCGGGAGGGCCAACACCGGGGAGCTGTTTTTT.

This clone showed up just once. The J gene is TRBJ1-1, the V gene TRBV5-1, with D tentatively TRBD1 (5 bases). Germline V CDR1 and CDR2: SGHRS, YFSETQ. Trimming stripped 3 bases from V and 4 bases from J, with 13 bases between. This CDR3 spans 14 amino acids. Here the CDR3 DNA reads TGCGCCAGCAGCTCCGGAGGCAGGGTCACTGAAGCTTTCTTT. This sequence encodes CASSSGGRVTEAFF.

The CDR3 DNA reads TGTGCCAGCAGCGTAGGAGGTAGCGGGAGGGCCTCGAACACCGGGGAGCTGTTTTTT. Translation: CASSVGGSGRASNTGELFF. This rearrangement joins TRBV9 to TRBJ2-2; 11 bases map to TRBD2. The CDR3 length is 19 residues. The ends lost 0 bases at V and 0 bases at J; junction bases unmatched: 7. The germline V gene encodes CDR1 SGDLS and CDR2 YYNGEE.

This clone has only one observation. The genes are TRBV6-1 and TRBJ1-2; unclear D gene. CDR1 MNHNS and CDR2 SASEGT come from the germline V gene. The CDR3 is 13 amino acids. The germline V and J ends were trimmed by 1 base and 8 bases, with 11 bases remaining between them. CDR3 sequence (DNA): TGTGCCAGCAGTGAAGGTTTTGGCTCAGGCTACACCTTC. Translating it yields CASSEGFGSGYTF.

The rearrangement uses TRBV11-1 and TRBJ2-5, with a weak D call TRBD1 (5 bases). The DNA end lines up better with TRBJ2-7; the J call may be wrong. Germline-derived CDR1 and CDR2 are SGHAT and FQDESV (reference sequence). The CDR3 is made up of 13 amino acids. The CDR3 loop reads CASSLGGRDEQYF. CDR3 DNA sequence: TGTGCCAGCAGCTTAGGGGGCCGCGACGAGCAGTACTTC.

This clone showed up just a few times. The chain is built from TRBV19 and TRBJ1-5; D unclear. Trimming stripped 5 bases from V and 5 bases from J, with 7 bases between. CDR3 length: 12 amino acids. CDR1 LNHDA and CDR2 SQIVND come from the germline V gene (reference sequence). CDR3 bases: TGTGCCAGTAGTGAGCGGGATCAGCCCCAGCATTTT. Translation: CASSERDQPQHF.

The rearrangement uses TRBV28 and TRBJ2-1; unclear D gene. This CDR3 spans 16 amino acids. The germline V gene encodes CDR1 MDHEN and CDR2 SYDVKM. Between the trimmed V and J ends, which lost 1 base and 3 bases, there was a span of 13 bases. The CDR3 bases are TGTGCCAGCAGTTTATCGTCGGACCCAAACTACAATGAGCAGTTCTTC. This gives the protein CASSLSSDPNYNEQFF.

The J gene is TRBJ2-7, the V gene TRBV2; D is ambiguous. V was clipped by 2 bases and J by 2 bases, with 4 bases between them. Looked up from germline, CDR1 is SNHLY and CDR2 is FYNNEI. This CDR3 has 12 residues. The CDR3 DNA follows: TGTGCCAGCAGTGAACAGCCCTACGAGCAGTACTTC. It codes for CASSEQPYEQYF.

The CDR3, as DNA: TGTGCCAGTAGTAGACCGGGACAGACTCAAGAGACCCAGTACTTC. Its translation is CASSRPGQTQETQYF. The chain recombines TRBV19 with TRBJ2-5; 7 bases are shared with TRBD1. Germline assignment: CDR1 LNHDA and CDR2 SQIVND (reference sequence). V shed 4 bases and J 2 bases; nucleotides not matched to a gene: 7. The CDR3 sequence is 15 residues long.

J is TRBJ1-4 and V is TRBV5-1, with D perhaps TRBD1 (6 bases). The CDR3 is 13 amino acids. Germline V gene sequence: CDR1 SGHRS, CDR2 YFSETQ. For the CDR3, the DNA is TGCGCAGATAGGGGGAGAGAAAATGAAAAACTGTTTTTT. It specifies CADRGRENEKLFF.

The chain recombines TRBV29-1 with TRBJ1-1; maybe TRBD1 (5 bases). Germline V lookup: CDR1 SQVTM, CDR2 ANQGSEA. The CDR3 sequence is 13 residues long. The V and J ends lost 4 bases and 6 bases respectively, with 15 bases between them. The CDR3 nucleotides read TGCAGCGTTGTGGTAGGGGCTGGGGCTGAAGCTTTCTTT. It translates to CSVVVGAGAEAFF. The complete variable domain, with remaining parts taken from reference TRBV29-1 and TRBJ1-1, reads SAVISQKPSRDICQRGTSLTIQCQVDSQVTMMFWYRQQPGQSLTLIATANQGSEATYESGFVIDKFPISRPNLTFSTLTVSNMSPEDSSIYLCSVVVGAGAEAFFGQGTRLTVV.

This clone came up once. This rearrangement joins TRBV25-1 to TRBJ2-1; 9 nucleotides agree with TRBD2. The V and J ends lost 6 bases and 7 bases, in that order; junction bases with no gene match: 16. Looked up from germline, CDR1 is MGHDK and CDR2 is SYGVNS. The CDR3 sequence is 17 residues long. As DNA, the CDR3 is TGTGCCAGCAGCCGCTTCAATAGCGGGAGTTCGTTGAATGAGCAGTTCTTC. Protein: CASSRFNSGSSLNEQFF.

This chain joins TRBV5-4 and TRBJ2-7; tentative D call: TRBD2 (5 bases). This CDR3 is built from 14 residues. Germline CDR1 is SGHNT and CDR2 is YYREEE (reference sequence). Trimming left V 4 bases short and J 2 bases short, with 13 bases between. This CDR3 reads CASSPPDYPYEQYF. The CDR3, as DNA: TGTGCCAGCAGCCCACCTGACTATCCCTACGAGCAGTACTTC.

The rearrangement links TRBV4-1 to TRBJ2-1, with 7 bases fitting TRBD2. Germline CDR1 is MGHRA and CDR2 is YSYEKL. V lost 3 bases to trimming and J lost 0 bases; unmatched junction nucleotides: 5. The CDR3 covers 16 residues. The CDR3: CASSHGGVLSYNEQFF. Here the CDR3 DNA reads TGCGCCAGCAGCCATGGGGGGGTACTCTCCTACAATGAGCAGTTCTTC.

This clone was detected a few times. V is TRBV7-6 and J is TRBJ2-7; 9 nucleotides match TRBD1. V shed 6 bases and J 13 bases; nucleotides not matched to a gene: 19. The CDR3 loop spans 15 amino acids. The germline CDR1 and CDR2 sequences are SGHVS and FNYEAQ. CDR3 loop: CASSPLSLQGAIRYF. CDR3 DNA: TGTGCCAGCAGTCCACTTAGTCTACAGGGGGCAATACGATACTTC.

This sequence joins TRBV19 and TRBJ1-1; 7 bases line up with TRBD1. This CDR3 is 15 amino acids long. With V trimmed by 2 bases and J by 3 bases, 6 bases remained unmatched. Germline loops: CDR1 LNHDA, CDR2 SQIVND (reference sequence). The CDR3 sequence: CASSIYTGADTEAFF. CDR3 sequence (DNA): TGTGCCAGTAGTATATACACAGGGGCGGACACTGAAGCTTTCTTT.

This clone was counted once. The chain combines TRBV29-1 with TRBJ2-7; possibly TRBD1 for D (6 bases). V lost 7 bases and J lost 0, with 10 bases in between. The CDR3 totals 12 residues. CDR1 and CDR2 (germline): SQVTM, ANQGSEA. CDR3 coding DNA: TGCAGCGAAAGGGGGAGCTCCTACGAGCAGTACTTC. Its protein is CSERGSSYEQYF.

This chain joins TRBV4-1 and TRBJ1-5, with D unresolved. This CDR3 contains 13 residues. Trimming stripped 4 bases from V and 5 bases from J, with 9 bases between. Germline V CDR1 and CDR2: MGHRA, YSYEKL. The CDR3 region is CASSRLRDQPQHF. DNA of the CDR3: TGCGCCAGCAGCCGGCTTCGGGATCAGCCCCAGCATTTT.

This sequence joins TRBV5-5 and TRBJ1-4; the D gene is possibly TRBD1 (6 bases). CDR1 is SGHKS and CDR2 is YYEKEE in the germline V gene (reference sequence). V was clipped by 3 bases and J by 7 bases, with 13 bases between them. The CDR3 sequence is 14 residues long. The CDR3 nucleotides read TGTGCCAGCAGCTGGGGGGGCATCGGTGAAAAACTGTTTTTT. This codes for CASSWGGIGEKLFF.

The genes are TRBV30 and TRBJ1-2, with D tentatively TRBD1 (5 bases). V was trimmed by 1 base and J by 7 bases, leaving 7 bases between them. Germline V gene sequence: CDR1 GTSNPN, CDR2 SVGIG (reference sequence). The CDR3 contains 11 residues. The CDR3 nucleotides are TGTGCCTGGAGTGAGGGACTTGGCTACACCTTC. This sequence encodes CAWSEGLGYTF.

The chain recombines TRBV30 with TRBJ1-2, with D hard to call. V gave up 1 base and J gave up 11 bases, with 11 bases separating them. The CDR3 has 11 residues. Germline V gene lookup returns CDR1 GTSNPN and CDR2 SVGIG (reference sequence). CDR3 in amino acids: CAWSASLLYTF. In DNA, the CDR3 is TGTGCCTGGAGTGCTTCGCTTTTATACACCTTC.

The chain couples TRBV18 to TRBJ2-7; 8 bases match TRBD2. The junction had 10 bases not matched to a gene; V was cut back by 7 bases and J by 2 bases. This CDR3 has 15 amino acids. Germline V gives CDR1 KGHSH, CDR2 LQKENI. Written as DNA, the CDR3 is TGTGCCAGCTGCCCGACTGCGGGAGGAGCCTACGAGCAGTACTTC. Amino acids: CASCPTAGGAYEQYF.

The chain is built from TRBV28 and TRBJ2-3; 7 bases are a match to TRBD1. Germline lookup yields CDR1 MDHEN and CDR2 SYDVKM. V lost 6 bases to trimming and J lost 9 bases; unmatched junction nucleotides: 9. The CDR3 sequence is 13 residues long. The CDR3 sequence: CASRRTGAQTQYF. DNA of the CDR3: TGTGCCAGCAGACGGACAGGTGCCCAGACGCAGTATTTT.

The genes are TRBV27 and TRBJ2-4; no definite D call. There are 14 residues in the CDR3. Trimming cost V 3 bases and J 1 base, with 7 bases left between them. Germline V lookup: CDR1 MNHEY, CDR2 SMNVEV (reference sequence). The CDR3 DNA follows: TGTGCCAGCAGTTTGCGTGATGCCAAAAACATTCAGTACTTC. Its protein product is CASSLRDAKNIQYF.